Described below is a single T cell receptor beta chain sequence and its context. Its cognate antigen is unknown. This entry is derived from a study of cytomegalovirus exposure and HLA in healthy donors. The PCR was carried out with 60 Vbeta primers and 13 Jbeta primers. In the study's own analysis: Some 9.9 million of about 80 million unique TCR beta chains were shared, per a later count. Using immunoSEQ multiplex PCR, the repertoire was profiled, and TCRdb retains in-frame clones only, with some absent. Clone size and the V and J calls come from that table; the DNA yielded D and trimming. The profile shows approximately 200,000 clones, 79% of them singletons. Trimming removed 4 bases from V and 10 bases from J; junction bases left unmatched: 9. The CDR3 length is 14 residues. Germline loops: CDR1 SNHLY, CDR2 FYNNEI. General study results and limits: In an earlier analysis, in under 700 donors, most V segments appeared productive either ~90% or ~30% of the time. In a later analysis, HLA-associated beta chains showed higher expansion and lower generation probabilities than comparable chains. Trimming of TCR beta V- and J-genes showed a link, identified in a later analysis, to a missense DCLRE1C variant.

The sequence came from a woman in her twenties or thirties in good health and CMV-seropositive. The sequenced sample was PBMCs. V gene TRBV2 combines with J gene TRBJ2-1, with 8 bases that match TRBD1. CDR3 sequence (DNA): TGTGCCAGCAGTGCCGGGTACAGGGGGGCCGAGCAGTTCTTC. This translates into CASSAGYRGAEQFF.